This T cell receptor (beta chain) is drawn from a study of breast tumors, draining lymph nodes, adjacent tissues. Study-wide findings and caveats: Data only fit, rather than demonstrated, lymph node origin of most tumor T cells. Data fit most tumor T cells coming from lymph node, expanding in tumor. Tumors had less TCR diversity than lymph nodes, more than nontumor tissue. Compared with basal-like, luminal-like tumors shared significantly more repertoire with nontumor tissue.

Germline V CDR1 and CDR2: MDHEN, SYDVKM. The CDR3 sequence is 15 residues long. The junction had 8 bases not matched to a gene; V was cut back by 8 bases and J by 2 bases. Using its own MiXCR run on the multiplex PCR reads, TCRdb lists one record per CDR3 protein. Among about 130,000 distinct CDR3 sequences, about 20% were seen once, and the ten largest hold 2% to 2.5%. Samples came from axillary lymph nodes draining the breast cancer. About this clonotype: Its antigen is still unknown.

Sequencing was performed on axillary lymph node tissue. The source is a female donor with breast cancer. Some clones in this sample may be carry-over from other donors' samples. This rearrangement joins TRBV28 to TRBJ2-2; 7 bases line up with TRBD1. The CDR3 region is CASGNRGRNTGELFF. CDR3 nucleotide sequence: TGTGCCAGCGGTAACAGGGGCCGAAACACCGGGGAGCTGTTTTTT.